The rows below give T cell receptor beta chains drawn from one sample of a study of STAT5B mutations in CD4+ large granular lymphocyte leukemia. Some clones are missing from TCRdb's copy, which holds only in-frame ones; the method was immunoSEQ multiplex PCR. Among about 30,000 clones listed, around 80% were seen once. What was sequenced was CD4+ T cells from blood buffy coats. The receptors were gathered from a human donor in good health. Both conserved end residues are part of each CDR3. The D gene is left open where the match is weak. Rows give clone size only sometimes, using once, few, many, or a class for an expanded clone.

d_gene: -; v_gene: TRBV21-1; j_gene: TRBJ1-5; abundance: -; CDR3nt: TGTGCCAGAGGCAGGGAAACCCAGCCCCAGCATTTT; CDR3aa: CARGRETQPQHF
d_gene: -; v_gene: TRBV11-2; j_gene: TRBJ2-7; abundance: once; CDR3nt: TGTGCCAGCAGCACGACTGGCCCCCGGGAGCAGTACTTC; CDR3aa: CASSTTGPREQYF
d_gene: -; v_gene: TRBV5-6; j_gene: TRBJ1-2; abundance: -; CDR3nt: TGTGCCAGCAGGGAGAATAACTATGGCTACACCTTC; CDR3aa: CASRENNYGYTF
d_gene: -; v_gene: TRBV5-1; j_gene: TRBJ2-7; abundance: few; CDR3nt: TGCGCCAGCAGCTCCAAGGACTCGGGGCGCTACGAGCAGTACTTC; CDR3aa: CASSSKDSGRYEQYF
d_gene: -; v_gene: TRBV9; j_gene: TRBJ2-6; abundance: few; CDR3nt: TGTGCCAGCAGTTTACAGGGAGCCTCTGGGGCCAACGTCCTGACTTTC; CDR3aa: CASSLQGASGANVLTF
d_gene: -; v_gene: TRBV9; j_gene: TRBJ1-3; abundance: -; CDR3nt: TGTGCCAGCAGCTCAGGCGGGGTTGGAAACACCATATATTTT; CDR3aa: CASSSGGVGNTIYF
d_gene: -; v_gene: TRBV5-8; j_gene: TRBJ2-3; abundance: few; CDR3nt: TGTGCCAGCAGCTTGGGAATGGGAGCGGCTAGCACAGATACGCAGTATTTT; CDR3aa: CASSLGMGAASTDTQYF
d_gene: -; v_gene: TRBV30; j_gene: TRBJ1-5; abundance: -; CDR3nt: TGTGCCTGGAGTGGGAGCAATCAGCCCCAGCATTTT; CDR3aa: CAWSGSNQPQHF
d_gene: TRBD2; v_gene: TRBV5-1; j_gene: TRBJ2-1; abundance: few; CDR3nt: TGCGCCTGCCAAGCGGGCGGGACTAGCGGCTACAATGAGCAGTTCTTC; CDR3aa: CACQAGGTSGYNEQFF
d_gene: TRBD1; v_gene: TRBV7-2; j_gene: TRBJ1-2; abundance: -; CDR3nt: TGTGCCAGCAGCCAGGGAGGGGGACAGGGATATAACTATGGCTACACCTTC; CDR3aa: CASSQGGGQGYNYGYTF
d_gene: -; v_gene: TRBV2; j_gene: TRBJ1-5; abundance: once; CDR3nt: TGTGCCAGCAGTGCTGAGTGGGAACAGCCCCAGCATTTT; CDR3aa: CASSAEWEQPQHF
d_gene: TRBD1; v_gene: TRBV7-2; j_gene: TRBJ1-2; abundance: -; CDR3nt: TGTGCCAGCAGCTTCTCACCCACAGGGGGCGTGGGTGGCTACACCTTC; CDR3aa: CASSFSPTGGVGGYTF
d_gene: -; v_gene: TRBV28; j_gene: TRBJ1-5; abundance: few; CDR3nt: TGTGCCAGCAGAAAACAGGGAGGCTCGGGGTTTAGCAATCAGCCCCAGCATTTT; CDR3aa: CASRKQGGSGFSNQPQHF
d_gene: TRBD1; v_gene: TRBV19; j_gene: TRBJ1-1; abundance: -; CDR3nt: TGTGCCAGTAGCGCGGGACAGGGTGGCGGTAGTACTGAAGCTTTCTTT; CDR3aa: CASSAGQGGGSTEAFF
d_gene: TRBD1; v_gene: TRBV10-2; j_gene: TRBJ2-1; abundance: -; CDR3nt: TGCGCCAGCAGGACAGGGGGAGGCGATGAGCAGTTCTTC; CDR3aa: CASRTGGGDEQFF
d_gene: -; v_gene: TRBV7-2; j_gene: TRBJ1-1; abundance: once; CDR3nt: TGTGCCAGCAGCGCCCCCGGGACGCAGTTCTTT; CDR3aa: CASSAPGTQFF
d_gene: -; v_gene: TRBV7-9; j_gene: TRBJ2-3; abundance: -; CDR3nt: TGTGCCAGCAGCTTTACGGCAGGGGCAGATACGCAGTATTTT; CDR3aa: CASSFTAGADTQYF
d_gene: -; v_gene: TRBV6-1; j_gene: TRBJ1-3; abundance: -; CDR3nt: TGTGCCACCTTGGGGGAGCACTCTGGAAACACCATATATTTT; CDR3aa: CATLGEHSGNTIYF
d_gene: -; v_gene: TRBV6-1; j_gene: TRBJ2-7; abundance: few; CDR3nt: TGTGCCAGCAGTGAACGGGACGAGCAGTACTTC; CDR3aa: CASSERDEQYF
d_gene: -; v_gene: TRBV6-5; j_gene: TRBJ2-2; abundance: -; CDR3nt: TGTGCCAGCAGTTACTCGAACAGGAACACCGGGGAGCTGTTTTTT; CDR3aa: CASSYSNRNTGELFF
d_gene: -; v_gene: TRBV5-6; j_gene: TRBJ1-1; abundance: -; CDR3nt: TGTGCCAGCAGTTCCGGGAAGAGCACTGAAGCTTTCTTT; CDR3aa: CASSSGKSTEAFF
d_gene: -; v_gene: TRBV7-6; j_gene: TRBJ2-5; abundance: -; CDR3nt: TGTGCCAGCAGACGGACGGAAGAGACCCAGTACTTC; CDR3aa: CASRRTEETQYF
d_gene: -; v_gene: TRBV5-6; j_gene: TRBJ1-4; abundance: -; CDR3nt: TGTGCCAGCAGCTACGGGGGGCGAGGTGAAAAACTGTTTTTT; CDR3aa: CASSYGGRGEKLFF
d_gene: -; v_gene: TRBV11-2; j_gene: TRBJ1-3; abundance: -; CDR3nt: TGTGCCAGCAGCTTAGATGAGTTCGCTGGAAACACCATATATTTT; CDR3aa: CASSLDEFAGNTIYF
d_gene: -; v_gene: TRBV9; j_gene: TRBJ1-3; abundance: -; CDR3nt: TGTGCCAGCAGCGTAGGGGGCCTCTCTGGAAACACCATATATTTT; CDR3aa: CASSVGGLSGNTIYF
d_gene: -; v_gene: TRBV7-8; j_gene: TRBJ1-1; abundance: -; CDR3nt: TGTGCCAGCAGCTACTTAAACCGGGACACTGAAGCTTTCTTT; CDR3aa: CASSYLNRDTEAFF
d_gene: TRBD1; v_gene: TRBV6-5; j_gene: TRBJ1-5; abundance: -; CDR3nt: TGTGCCAGCAGTCCCAGACAGGGATATCAGCCCCAGCATTTT; CDR3aa: CASSPRQGYQPQHF
d_gene: TRBD1; v_gene: TRBV6-1; j_gene: TRBJ1-4; abundance: -; CDR3nt: TGTGCCAGCAGTGACTCGACAGGGGGCGGCGAAAAACTGTTTTTT; CDR3aa: CASSDSTGGGEKLFF
d_gene: TRBD1; v_gene: TRBV18; j_gene: TRBJ2-7; abundance: -; CDR3nt: TGTGCCAGCTCACCAAAGACAGGGGGCGAGCAGTACTTC; CDR3aa: CASSPKTGGEQYF
d_gene: -; v_gene: TRBV7-3; j_gene: TRBJ2-3; abundance: -; CDR3nt: TGTGCCAGCAGCCCAACCCCCATTAGCACAGATACGCAGTATTTT; CDR3aa: CASSPTPISTDTQYF
d_gene: TRBD1; v_gene: TRBV6-5; j_gene: TRBJ1-1; abundance: once; CDR3nt: TGTGCCAGCAGTTACCAGGGGGGGGCCACTGAAGCTTTCTTT; CDR3aa: CASSYQGGATEAFF
d_gene: -; v_gene: TRBV19; j_gene: TRBJ2-7; abundance: -; CDR3nt: TGTGCCAGTAGCCCCGGGACTCCGGACTACGAGCAGTACTTC; CDR3aa: CASSPGTPDYEQYF
d_gene: TRBD1; v_gene: TRBV30; j_gene: TRBJ2-2; abundance: -; CDR3nt: TGTGCCTGGAGGGGACAGTTAAACACCGGGGAGCTGTTTTTT; CDR3aa: CAWRGQLNTGELFF
d_gene: TRBD1; v_gene: TRBV19; j_gene: TRBJ1-1; abundance: -; CDR3nt: TGTGCCAGTATTTCCCTCTCCGGGACAGGGGGCTCGAACACTGAAGCTTTCTTT; CDR3aa: CASISLSGTGGSNTEAFF
d_gene: -; v_gene: TRBV25-1; j_gene: TRBJ2-3; abundance: -; CDR3nt: TGTGCCAGCTCTTGGCGCACAGATACGCAGTATTTT; CDR3aa: CASSWRTDTQYF
d_gene: TRBD1; v_gene: TRBV6-6; j_gene: TRBJ1-2; abundance: -; CDR3nt: TGTGCCAGCAGGAGCCGGGACAGAAGTTATGGCTACACCTTC; CDR3aa: CASRSRDRSYGYTF
d_gene: -; v_gene: TRBV10-1; j_gene: TRBJ1-4; abundance: few; CDR3nt: TGCGCCAGCAGTGAGTCGGAGAGGTCCGGAAAACTGTTTTTT; CDR3aa: CASSESERSGKLFF
d_gene: TRBD2; v_gene: TRBV7-2; j_gene: TRBJ2-1; abundance: -; CDR3nt: TGTGCCAGCAGCTTCGGCGGGAGGGCCGGGAATGAGCAGTTCTTC; CDR3aa: CASSFGGRAGNEQFF
d_gene: -; v_gene: TRBV2; j_gene: TRBJ1-5; abundance: -; CDR3nt: TGTGCCAGCAGCCCTCAGGTGGGTGGAAATCAGCCCCAGCATTTT; CDR3aa: CASSPQVGGNQPQHF
d_gene: -; v_gene: TRBV2; j_gene: TRBJ1-5; abundance: few; CDR3nt: TGTGCCAGCAGTGAAGGGCGGGGATATGGGCAGCCCCAGCATTTT; CDR3aa: CASSEGRGYGQPQHF
d_gene: -; v_gene: TRBV11-2; j_gene: TRBJ1-5; abundance: -; CDR3nt: TGTGCCAGCAGCTTAGGGTCGCTGAGCAATCAGCCCCAGCATTTT; CDR3aa: CASSLGSLSNQPQHF
d_gene: -; v_gene: TRBV6-5; j_gene: TRBJ1-1; abundance: few; CDR3nt: TGTGCCAGCAGTCCCCCCGACAGACTGAACACTGAAGCTTTCTTT; CDR3aa: CASSPPDRLNTEAFF
d_gene: -; v_gene: TRBV12-5; j_gene: TRBJ2-7; abundance: -; CDR3nt: TGTGCTAGTGGTTTGGTACTCTCTGCAGGGTCCTACGAGCAGTACTTC; CDR3aa: CASGLVLSAGSYEQYF